Presented here are 10 T cell receptor beta chains from one specimen sequenced in a study of HIV-infected patients and healthy controls. Whole blood was used without fractionation, so all unsorted peripheral T cells were included. Around 500 ng RNA was reverse transcribed with alpha and beta constant-region primers. Using multiplexing indices, alpha and beta chain libraries were generated apart by chain-specific third strand synthesis. TCRdb passed the 5' RACE reads through MiXCR, listing each CDR3 protein once. The table shows about 17,000 distinct CDR3 sequences, with around 5.5% occurring only once. Sequenced sample: blood. Source of these receptors: an adult in good health.

This clonotype appeared many times. This chain uses TRBV11-2 with TRBJ2-7; no firm D call. V shed 3 bases and J shed 1 base, with 13 bases lying between them. The CDR3 is 15 residues long. Germline CDR1 SGHAT, CDR2 FQNNGV. The CDR3 loop reads CASSFHPGSSYEQYF. The CDR3 DNA follows: TGTGCCAGCAGCTTCCACCCCGGGTCGTCCTACGAGCAGTACTTC.

This clonotype was observed at least ten times. The J gene is TRBJ2-2, the V gene TRBV29-1; no definite D call. CDR3 length: 12 residues. CDR1 is SQVTM and CDR2 is ANQGSEA in the germline V gene. CDR3: CTILLPTGELFF. The CDR3 nucleotides are TGCACCATCCTTCTGCCCACCGGGGAGCTGTTTTTT.

In its sample, this clonotype is medium-sized. V is TRBV2 and J is TRBJ1-4; 11 bases map to TRBD1. CDR1 and CDR2 (germline): SNHLY, FYNNEI. This CDR3 is 15 amino acids long. Germline trimming cut 6 bases from V and 7 bases from J; bases unmatched to any gene: 7. The CDR3 loop reads CASRAGTGGSEKLFF. CDR3 DNA: TGTGCCAGCAGAGCCGGGACAGGGGGAAGTGAAAAACTGTTTTTT.

This clonotype came up many times. DNA for the CDR3: TGCGCCAGCAGCCCCGGAGGAAGCTCTGGAAACACCATATATTTT. Translating it yields CASSPGGSSGNTIYF. This chain connects TRBV5-1 to TRBJ1-3; D unresolved. Trimming pared 4 bases from V and 0 bases from J, leaving 11 bases between. CDR3 length: 15 amino acids. Germline CDR1 SGHRS, CDR2 YFSETQ.

Many counts were recorded for this clonotype. V is TRBV7-2 and J is TRBJ2-7, with 9 bases that match TRBD2. The CDR3 has 15 residues. Unmatched junction bases numbered 3, after V lost 3 bases and J lost 0 bases. The germline V gene has CDR1 SGHTA and CDR2 FQGNSA. The CDR3: CASSFAAGGSYEQYF. The DNA for the CDR3 is TGTGCCAGCAGCTTCGCAGCGGGGGGCTCCTACGAGCAGTACTTC.

The V gene is TRBV19, the J gene TRBJ1-5; 7 nucleotides agree with TRBD1. This CDR3 region has 17 residues. The germline CDR1 and CDR2 sequences are LNHDA and SQIVND (reference sequence). V lost 1 base, J lost 6 bases, and 12 bases stayed unmatched. The CDR3 here is CASSIGRGGGPGQPQHF. The CDR3, as DNA: TGTGCCAGTAGTATAGGGCGAGGGGGCGGCCCGGGTCAGCCCCAGCATTTT. The complete variable domain, with remaining parts taken from reference TRBV19 and TRBJ1-5, reads DGGITQSPKYLFRKEGQNVTLSCEQNLNHDAMYWYRQDPGQGLRLIYYSQIVNDFQKGDIAEGYSVSREKKESFPLTVTSAQKNPTAFYLCASSIGRGGGPGQPQHFGDGTRLSIL.

This clonotype was detected ten times or more. This rearrangement joins TRBV12-3 or TRBV12-4 to TRBJ2-3; D uncertain. The germline V and J ends were trimmed by 3 bases and 1 base, with 5 bases remaining between them. This CDR3 has 13 residues. The CDR3 reads CASSFRGTDTQYF. Written as DNA, the CDR3 is TGTGCCAGCAGTTTTCGGGGCACAGATACGCAGTATTTT.

The chain joins TRBV5-1 to TRBJ2-7; D possibly matches TRBD1 or TRBD2 (5 bases each). V was trimmed by 4 bases and J by 3 bases, leaving 14 bases between them. Germline values: CDR1 SGHRS, CDR2 YFSETQ. The CDR3 totals 14 residues. CDR3 in amino acids: CASSPEGTYYEQYF. The CDR3 DNA is TGCGCCAGCAGCCCAGAAGGGACCTACTACGAGCAGTACTTC.

This clonotype is termed medium-sized. The chain has TRBV5-1 and TRBJ1-1; possible D gene TRBD1, 5 bases. This CDR3 contains 15 residues. The germline V and J ends were trimmed by 3 bases and 2 bases, with 14 bases remaining between them. The germline V gene encodes CDR1 SGHRS and CDR2 YFSETQ. CDR3 DNA sequence: TGCGCCAGCAGCTCATTTGGACATCGCAACACTGAAGCTTTCTTT. This codes for CASSSFGHRNTEAFF. The full variable domain, rest sourced from reference TRBV5-1 and TRBJ1-1, is KAGVTQTPRYLIKTRGQQVTLSCSPISGHRSVSWYQQTPGQGLQFLFEYFSETQRNKGNFPGRFSGRQFSNSRSEMNVSTLELGDSALYLCASSSFGHRNTEAFFGQGTRLTVV.

This clonotype was detected many times. This chain uses TRBV18 with TRBJ1-6; D ambiguous. Germline V gives CDR1 KGHSH, CDR2 LQKENI. V was shortened by 5 bases and J by 0 bases, with 14 bases between the two germline ends. This CDR3 spans 17 amino acids. The CDR3: CASSSEYRSSYNSPLHF. In DNA, the CDR3 is TGTGCCAGCTCATCTGAATACCGGTCCTCCTATAATTCACCCCTCCACTTT.